The 12 T cell receptor beta chains below come from one sample, sequenced in a study of identical twins. TCRdb independently ran MiXCR on the 5' RACE reads; one entry per CDR3 protein. The table has under 800,000 distinct CDR3 sequences, 21% seen once. The sample also formed part of further work on T cells expressing NK-cell markers.

Sequenced input: PBMCs. These receptors were taken from a woman in her late teens or twenties in good health.

This chain joins TRBV29-1 and TRBJ2-3; 7 nucleotides align to TRBD2. This CDR3 is built from 16 residues. Germline V gene lookup returns CDR1 SQVTM and CDR2 ANQGSEA. Trimming took 0 bases from V and 5 from J; bases not matched to a gene: 11. DNA of the CDR3: TGCAGCGTTGAAGATCCGCCGGGAGGTTCGGGAGATACGCAGTATTTT. Translating gives CSVEDPPGGSGDTQYF.

The gene calls are TRBV18 and TRBJ2-1; tentatively, D is TRBD1 or TRBD2 (6 bases each). Trimming took off 2 bases at V and 1 base at J, with 9 bases between the two ends. The CDR3 totals 15 residues. Germline V gene lookup returns CDR1 KGHSH and CDR2 LQKENI. In DNA form, the CDR3 reads TGTGCCAGCTCACCATGGAGGGGGTCCTACAATGAGCAGTTCTTC. Protein sequence: CASSPWRGSYNEQFF. The complete variable domain, with remaining parts taken from reference TRBV18 and TRBJ2-1, reads NAGVMQNPRHLVRRRGQEARLRCSPMKGHSHVYWYRQLPEEGLKFMVYLQKENIIDESGMPKERFSAEFPKEGPSILRIQQVVRGDSAAYFCASSPWRGSYNEQFFGPGTRLTVL.

There are many counts of this clonotype. This chain uses TRBV29-1 with TRBJ1-1; no clear D gene. Germline V gives CDR1 SQVTM, CDR2 ANQGSEA. Trimming left V 5 bases short and J 0 bases short, with 7 bases between. This CDR3 has 12 amino acids. The CDR3 bases are TGCAGCGTTACAGTAATGAACACTGAAGCTTTCTTT. As protein: CSVTVMNTEAFF. Complete variable domain (other parts from reference TRBV29-1 and TRBJ1-1): SAVISQKPSRDICQRGTSLTIQCQVDSQVTMMFWYRQQPGQSLTLIATANQGSEATYESGFVIDKFPISRPNLTFSTLTVSNMSPEDSSIYLCSVTVMNTEAFFGQGTRLTVV.

J is TRBJ2-1 and V is TRBV9, with 7 bases lining up with TRBD2. With V trimmed by 0 bases and J by 8 bases, 5 bases remained unmatched. Germline CDR1 is SGDLS and CDR2 is YYNGEE. CDR3 length: 14 residues. The CDR3 nucleotides are TGTGCCAGCAGCGTAGGGACTAGTGGGGATGAGCAGTTCTTC. It codes for CASSVGTSGDEQFF.

This clonotype showed up just a few times. This chain joins TRBV27 and TRBJ2-2; D not resolved. Germline lookup yields CDR1 MNHEY and CDR2 SMNVEV (reference sequence). The CDR3 contains 13 residues. V dropped 2 bases and J dropped 7 bases, with 8 bases sitting between them. The CDR3 bases are TGTGCCAGCAGTTTAATAGGGTTCGGGGAGCTGTTTTTT. Its translation is CASSLIGFGELFF.

As to this clonotype: A single base separates this from a much larger clone, so it may be a read error. J is TRBJ2-1 and V is TRBV7-9, with 12 bases matching TRBD2. Germline V gene sequence: CDR1 SEHNR, CDR2 FQNEAQ (reference sequence). This CDR3 has 17 amino acids. The V segment lost 5 bases and the J segment 2 bases; nucleotides outside the gene matches: 7. The DNA for the CDR3 is TGTGCCAGCAGCCCCCGACTAGCGGGGGTCCCCTACAATGAGCAGTTCTTC. Translated, it gives CASSPRLAGVPYNEQFF.

This clonotype was seen at least ten times. The gene calls are TRBV2 and TRBJ2-7; D call uncertain. Germline CDR1 reads SNHLY; CDR2 reads FYNNEI. The CDR3 length is 12 residues. V was shortened by 4 bases and J by 1 base, with 5 bases between the two germline ends. This CDR3 is CASSAGSYEQYF. In DNA form, the CDR3 reads TGTGCCAGCAGTGCCGGGTCCTACGAGCAGTACTTC.

This clonotype was counted only a few times. The chain employs TRBV20-1 and TRBJ2-3; 8 nucleotides agree with TRBD2. The CDR3 is made up of 15 amino acids. V dropped 2 bases and J dropped 7; count of bases not matched to a gene: 11. CDR1 is DFQATT and CDR2 is SNEGSKA in the germline V gene (reference sequence). This CDR3 reads CSARTSRGGLNTQYF. The DNA for the CDR3 is TGCAGTGCTAGAACGAGTCGGGGGGGCCTGAATACGCAGTATTTT.

The gene calls are TRBV12-3 or TRBV12-4 and TRBJ2-1; tentatively, D is TRBD1 (5 bases). The CDR3 is made up of 17 amino acids. V was shortened by 7 bases and J by 0 bases, with 19 bases between the two germline ends. The CDR3 DNA is TGTGCCAGCACCCGGGCCCTTGACAGCCTCTCCTACAATGAGCAGTTCTTC. Amino acid sequence: CASTRALDSLSYNEQFF.

This clonotype was recorded many times. Here the CDR3 reads CASSRGSNEQFF. The CDR3, as DNA: TGTGCCAGCAGCCGGGGGAGTAATGAGCAGTTCTTC. V and J are TRBV7-9 and TRBJ2-1; D might be TRBD2 (6 bases). The CDR3 totals 12 residues. The germline V gene encodes CDR1 SEHNR and CDR2 FQNEAQ (reference sequence). The V end lost 5 bases, the J end lost 7 bases, and 9 bases lay between the germline ends. The full variable domain, completed using reference TRBV7-9 and TRBJ2-1, is DTGVSQNPRHKITKRGQNVTFRCDPISEHNRLYWYRQTLGQGPEFLTYFQNEAQLEKSRLLSDRFSAERPKGSFSTLEIQRTEQGDSAMYLCASSRGSNEQFFGPGTRLTVL.

The J gene is TRBJ2-2, the V gene TRBV9, with 8 nucleotides matching TRBD1. Looked up from germline, CDR1 is SGDLS and CDR2 is YYNGEE. Trimming at V came to 3 bases and at J to 1 base, leaving 8 bases not matched to a gene. The CDR3 extends over 17 amino acids. CDR3 loop: CASSARMGQENTGELFF. CDR3 coding DNA: TGTGCCAGCAGCGCCCGGATGGGACAGGAGAACACCGGGGAGCTGTTTTTT.

This clonotype was observed a handful of times. The rearrangement joins TRBV7-6 to TRBJ2-1; 10 bases map to TRBD2. Germline CDR1 and CDR2: SGHVS and FNYEAQ. Trimming cost V 4 bases and J 1 base; bases outside gene matches: 1. The CDR3 is 15 residues long. CDR3 bases: TGTGCCAGCAGCTCACTAGCGGGGTCCTACAATGAGCAGTTCTTC. Its translation is CASSSLAGSYNEQFF.